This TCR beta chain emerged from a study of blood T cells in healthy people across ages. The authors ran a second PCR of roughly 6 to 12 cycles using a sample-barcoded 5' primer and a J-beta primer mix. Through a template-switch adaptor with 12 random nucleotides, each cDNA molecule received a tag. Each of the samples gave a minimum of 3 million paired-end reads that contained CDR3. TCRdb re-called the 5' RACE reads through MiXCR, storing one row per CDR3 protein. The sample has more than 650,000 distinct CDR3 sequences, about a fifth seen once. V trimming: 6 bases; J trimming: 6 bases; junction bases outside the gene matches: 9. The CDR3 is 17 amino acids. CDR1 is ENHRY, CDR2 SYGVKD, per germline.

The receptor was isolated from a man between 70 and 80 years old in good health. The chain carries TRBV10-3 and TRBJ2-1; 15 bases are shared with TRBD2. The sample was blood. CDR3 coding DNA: TGTGCCATCAGGATGGGACTAGCGGGAGGAATGGGCAATGAGCAGTTCTTC. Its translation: CAIRMGLAGGMGNEQFF.